What follows are 3 T cell receptor beta chains derived from one specimen sequenced in a study of cytomegalovirus exposure and HLA in healthy donors (dated by TCRdb to the late 2010s). Library preparation was by the immunoSEQ multiplex PCR assay. The multiplex PCR relied on a mix of 60 forward primers for TCR Vbeta segments and 13 reverse primers for TCR Jbeta segments. TCRdb re-hosts the immuneACCESS table, in-frame sequences only. Its copies lack some clones; in the studies checked, an unresolved V gene accounts for under half of them, and the cause for the rest is not known. The table of this sample itemizes approximately 180,000 clones. Under 6.5% of the sample comes from the top ten. Sequencing used PBMCs. Receptors originate from a man under 40 in good health and CMV-seronegative.

The rearrangement links TRBV5-1 to TRBJ2-5; 8 bases align to TRBD1. This CDR3 contains 15 residues. Per germline, CDR1 SGHRS and CDR2 YFSETQ. The V gene end was trimmed by 2 bases and the J gene end by 4 bases; junction bases not matched to a gene: 7. The CDR3 is CASSLGQGYRETQYF. In DNA form, the CDR3 reads TGCGCCAGCAGCTTAGGACAGGGATATCGAGAGACCCAGTACTTC.

The rearrangement uses TRBV18 and TRBJ1-6, with D tentatively TRBD1 (6 bases). CDR1 KGHSH and CDR2 LQKENI come from the germline V gene. This CDR3 comprises 14 residues. V lost 6 bases, J lost 6 bases, and 12 bases lay in between. CDR3 DNA: TGTGCCAGCTCGCAGGGGACGGTTAATTCACCCCTCCACTTT. Protein: CASSQGTVNSPLHF. Together with reference TRBV18 and TRBJ1-6, the CDR3 gives the full variable domain: NAGVMQNPRHLVRRRGQEARLRCSPMKGHSHVYWYRQLPEEGLKFMVYLQKENIIDESGMPKERFSAEFPKEGPSILRIQQVVRGDSAAYFCASSQGTVNSPLHFGNGTRLTVT.

The chain recombines TRBV29-1 with TRBJ1-2; D might be TRBD1 (6 bases). Looked up from germline, CDR1 is SQVTM and CDR2 is ANQGSEA. The CDR3 extends over 11 amino acids. This CDR3 is CVGGTDYGYTF. The CDR3 DNA reads TGCGTAGGGGGTACGGACTATGGCTACACCTTC.